One and the same sample provided the 28 T cell receptor beta chains below, sequenced in a study of blood T cell repertoires in COVID-19. Sequenced by immunoSEQ multiplex PCR; TCRdb stores in-frame clones only, minus some. The table has 100,000 to 150,000 clones, approximately 86% seen once; the top ten hold approximately 10%. The sequenced sample was peripheral blood. These receptors were collected from a woman in her sixties or seventies with COVID-19, enrolled during active disease.

The chain combines TRBV18 with TRBJ1-4, with D unresolved. CDR1 is KGHSH and CDR2 is LQKENI in the germline V gene. The CDR3 loop spans 12 amino acids. Trimming took off 3 bases at V and 7 bases at J, with 6 bases between the two ends. The CDR3 loop reads CASSPLSEKLFF. CDR3 nucleotide sequence: TGTGCCAGCTCACCTCTCAGTGAAAAACTGTTTTTT. Based on the CDR3 plus reference TRBV18 and TRBJ1-4, the full variable domain is NAGVMQNPRHLVRRRGQEARLRCSPMKGHSHVYWYRQLPEEGLKFMVYLQKENIIDESGMPKERFSAEFPKEGPSILRIQQVVRGDSAAYFCASSPLSEKLFFGSGTQLSVL.

V is TRBV29-1 and J is TRBJ2-7; 9 nucleotides agree with TRBD1. The germline CDR1 and CDR2 sequences are SQVTM and ANQGSEA. The J segment lost 2 bases and the V segment lost 7 bases, leaving 3 bases of the junction unmatched. CDR3 length equals 12 residues. The CDR3 region has the DNA TGCAGCGCCGGGGACAGGGCCTACGAGCAGTACTTC. Its translation is CSAGDRAYEQYF.

The chain couples TRBV7-3 to TRBJ2-1; 10 positions agree with TRBD2. Per germline, CDR1 SGHTA and CDR2 FQGTGA. This CDR3 is built from 14 residues. J gave up 12 bases and V 1 base, and 6 bases lay outside the gene matches. The CDR3 here is CASSLSQRGGRQFF. The CDR3 DNA is TGTGCCAGCAGCTTAAGTCAGCGGGGGGGCCGGCAGTTCTTC.

This chain uses TRBV3-1 (or the pseudogene TRBV3-2) with TRBJ1-3; TRBD1 aligns across 9 bases. The CDR3 has 16 residues. Germline CDR1 LGHDT, CDR2 YNNKEL (reference sequence). Losses at the gene ends were 1 base for V and 8 bases for J; bases not matched to a gene: 9. The CDR3 here is CASSQGGYRGRDTIYF. CDR3 DNA: TGTGCCAGCAGCCAAGGAGGGTACAGGGGGCGAGACACCATATATTTT.

The chain couples TRBV7-9 to TRBJ1-5; the D is unclear. CDR1 is SEHNR, CDR2 FQNEAQ, per germline (reference sequence). The CDR3 sequence is 15 residues long. V gave up 5 bases and J gave up 6 bases, with 17 bases separating them. CDR3 loop: CASSQSSPGSQPQHF. The DNA for the CDR3 is TGTGCCAGCAGCCAATCCTCCCCAGGTAGTCAGCCCCAGCATTTT.

The genes are TRBV6-5 and TRBJ1-1, with D tentatively TRBD1 (6 bases). Germline V gene data show CDR1 as MNHEY and CDR2 as SVGAGI. The germline V and J ends were trimmed by 5 bases and 3 bases, with 16 bases remaining between them. This CDR3 is 15 amino acids long. The CDR3 sequence is CASSPVTGPHTEAFF. Here the CDR3 DNA reads TGTGCCAGCAGTCCCGTAACAGGGCCGCACACTGAAGCTTTCTTT.

J is TRBJ1-2 and V is TRBV6-6, with 8 bases matching TRBD1. The CDR3 length is 15 residues. Germline V gene data show CDR1 as MNHNY and CDR2 as SVGAGI (reference sequence). With 5 bases clipped from V and 4 bases from J, the junction kept 9 bases outside the gene matches. DNA of the CDR3: TGTGCCAGCAGTGATTCACAGGGGGGCACCTATGGCTACACCTTC. This sequence encodes CASSDSQGGTYGYTF.

V and J are TRBV30 and TRBJ1-2; D is unresolved. The germline gives CDR1 GTSNPN, CDR2 SVGIG (reference sequence). CDR3 length equals 13 residues. V lost 3 bases and J lost 0, with 8 bases in between. CDR3 residues: CAWSRTTNYGYTF. The CDR3 DNA sequence: TGTGCCTGGAGCCGAACTACTAACTATGGCTACACCTTC.

This chain joins TRBV28 and TRBJ2-1; no reliable D call. CDR1 is MDHEN, CDR2 SYDVKM, per germline. The length of the CDR3 is 15 residues. Deletions cut 7 bases from V and 7 bases from J, with 20 bases between. The CDR3 reads CASTPVGGFGNEQFF. The CDR3 DNA is TGTGCCAGCACCCCAGTCGGCGGTTTTGGTAATGAGCAGTTCTTC.

V gene TRBV30 combines with J gene TRBJ1-3, with D possibly being TRBD1 (6 bases). The germline CDR1 and CDR2 sequences are GTSNPN and SVGIG (reference sequence). The V end lost 1 base, the J end lost 4 bases, and 11 bases lay between the germline ends. The CDR3 length is 14 residues. The DNA for the CDR3 is TGTGCCTGGAGTGGGTCAGGGGTCGGAAACACCATATATTTT. Its protein product is CAWSGSGVGNTIYF.

A few counts support this clone. The gene calls are TRBV27 and TRBJ1-1; possible D gene TRBD1, 6 bases. The CDR3 consists of 19 residues. V lost 5 bases to trimming and J lost 0 bases, with 25 bases between them. Germline V gene lookup returns CDR1 MNHEY and CDR2 SMNVEV (reference sequence). The CDR3 region is CASSPHRQAHHRMNTEAFF. The CDR3 bases are TGTGCCAGCAGTCCGCACCGACAGGCGCACCACCGTATGAACACTGAAGCTTTCTTT.

The rearrangement uses TRBV7-9 and TRBJ1-5, with a weak D call TRBD1 (6 bases). The CDR3 extends over 14 amino acids. CDR1 is SEHNR, CDR2 FQNEAQ, per germline (reference sequence). The V end lost 1 base, the J end lost 2 bases, and 6 bases lay between the germline ends. CDR3 amino acids: CASSLDRGNQPQHF. The CDR3 DNA reads as TGTGCCAGCAGCTTAGACAGGGGCAATCAGCCCCAGCATTTT.

The genes are TRBV10-1 and TRBJ2-2; TRBD2 is a possible D gene (5 bases). V was clipped by 6 bases and J by 4 bases, with 15 bases between them. Germline CDR1 is WNHNN and CDR2 is SYGVQD (reference sequence). CDR3 length: 15 amino acids. The CDR3 loop is CASSPGDSGTGELFF. The CDR3 DNA sequence: TGCGCCAGCAGCCCCGGGGATTCGGGCACCGGGGAGCTGTTTTTT.

The V call is TRBV2, the J call TRBJ2-7; 7 bases are a match to TRBD2. The germline V gene encodes CDR1 SNHLY and CDR2 FYNNEI. The CDR3 spans 13 residues. The V and J ends lost 3 bases and 6 bases, in that order; junction bases with no gene match: 5. DNA of the CDR3: TGTGCCAGCAGTGAGGGGGGGAGACGCGAGCAGTACTTC. Amino acids: CASSEGGRREQYF.

The chain uses TRBV2 and TRBJ2-7; D is possibly TRBD1 (6 bases). Trimming cost V 0 bases and J 12 bases, with 15 bases left between them. This CDR3 region has 13 residues. Germline V gives CDR1 SNHLY, CDR2 FYNNEI. The CDR3 spells CASSEADLSRGYF. As DNA, the CDR3 is TGTGCCAGCAGTGAAGCCGACTTATCCAGGGGGTACTTC.

The chain carries TRBV10-3 and TRBJ1-5; TRBD1 is a possible D gene (6 bases). Germline V CDR1 and CDR2: ENHRY, SYGVKD. With 1 base removed from V and 1 base from J, the gap between germline ends came to 8 bases. The CDR3 sequence is 15 residues long. The CDR3 DNA reads as TGTGCCATCAGTGAGTGGCAGGGGAGCAATCAGCCCCAGCATTTT. This codes for CAISEWQGSNQPQHF.

The chain links TRBV4-1 to TRBJ1-1; D possibly corresponds to TRBD1 (5 bases). Per germline, CDR1 MGHRA and CDR2 YSYEKL. V gave up 4 bases and J gave up 1 base, with 13 bases separating them. The CDR3 extends over 15 amino acids. CDR3 nucleotides: TGCGCCAGCAGCCCGCGGAACGGGGGGAACACTGAAGCTTTCTTT. Its protein is CASSPRNGGNTEAFF.

The chain has TRBV18 and TRBJ2-5, with 8 bases that match TRBD1. Germline V CDR1 and CDR2: KGHSH, LQKENI. The CDR3 is 16 amino acids. The junction had 11 bases not matched to a gene; V was cut back by 6 bases and J by 2 bases. The CDR3 protein is CASSPPNQGAQETQYF. The CDR3 DNA follows: TGTGCCAGCTCTCCCCCAAACCAGGGGGCACAAGAGACCCAGTACTTC.

This clone appeared once. The chain uses TRBV18 and TRBJ1-3; D is ambiguous. CDR3 length: 16 amino acids. Trimming removed 3 bases at V and 0 bases at J, with 12 bases between. In germline, CDR1 is KGHSH, CDR2 LQKENI. CDR3 bases: TGTGCCAGCTCACCTCAGACACCGAGCTCTGGAAACACCATATATTTT. This translates into CASSPQTPSSGNTIYF.

This clone was detected once. The chain links TRBV3-1 (or the pseudogene TRBV3-2) to TRBJ1-1; a weak D match, TRBD1 (5 bases). The CDR3 length is 15 residues. The germline V gene encodes CDR1 LGHDT and CDR2 YNNKEL (reference sequence). Trimming took 1 base from V and 5 from J, leaving 14 bases between them. The CDR3 spells CASSQGGRVWTEAFF. The CDR3 nucleotides read TGTGCCAGCAGCCAAGGGGGGAGGGTTTGGACTGAAGCTTTCTTT.

The rearrangement links TRBV6-5 to TRBJ1-3; the D is unclear. The V end lost 7 bases, the J end lost 0 bases, and 13 bases lay between the germline ends. Germline V gene data show CDR1 as MNHEY and CDR2 as SVGAGI. This CDR3 region has 15 residues. The CDR3 loop reads CASTDREASGNTIYF. CDR3 in DNA: TGTGCCAGCACCGACCGGGAAGCCTCTGGAAACACCATATATTTT.

J is TRBJ2-3 and V is TRBV5-4, with 8 positions matching TRBD2. V gave up 7 bases and J gave up 5 bases; unmatched junction bases: 9. The CDR3 runs to 14 residues. CDR1 SGHNT and CDR2 YYREEE come from the germline V gene (reference sequence). CDR3 in amino acids: CASAGGISEDTQYF. CDR3 coding DNA: TGTGCCAGCGCGGGGGGTATCTCCGAAGATACGCAGTATTTT. The full variable domain, with the rest looked up from reference TRBV5-4 and TRBJ2-3, is ETGVTQSPTHLIKTRGQQVTLRCSSQSGHNTVSWYQQALGQGPQFIFQYYREEENGRGNFPPRFSGLQFPNYSSELNVNALELDDSALYLCASAGGISEDTQYFGPGTRLTVL.

This clone was counted a single time. The chain combines TRBV5-1 with TRBJ1-1; D gene unclear. Deletions cut 4 bases from V and 4 bases from J, with 14 bases between. The CDR3 length is 14 residues. CDR1 is SGHRS and CDR2 is YFSETQ in the germline V gene. The CDR3 loop reads CASSARERSTEAFF. The CDR3 DNA is TGCGCCAGCAGCGCGCGGGAGCGCAGCACTGAAGCTTTCTTT.

The rearrangement uses TRBV3-1 (or the pseudogene TRBV3-2) and TRBJ2-2; 9 bases agree with TRBD1. The CDR3 spans 15 residues. Trimming removed 4 bases from V and 7 bases from J; junction bases left unmatched: 7. The germline CDR1 and CDR2 sequences are LGHDT and YNNKEL (reference sequence). CDR3 nucleotide sequence: TGTGCCAGCAGCCGGACAGGGGTACGAGGCGGGGAGCTGTTTTTT. Encoded protein: CASSRTGVRGGELFF.

The CDR3 nucleotides read TGTGCCAGCAGCACTTACAGGGACGATGGCTACACCTTC. Translation gives CASSTYRDDGYTF. The V call is TRBV5-5, the J call TRBJ1-2; possibly TRBD1 for D (6 bases). The CDR3 spans 13 residues. CDR1 SGHKS and CDR2 YYEKEE come from the germline V gene (reference sequence). Trimming left V 4 bases short and J 6 bases short, with 13 bases between.

The V gene is TRBV20-1, the J gene TRBJ1-5; D unclear. The V gene lost 3 bases and the J gene lost 2 bases, with 11 bases spanning the gap. The CDR3 is 14 amino acids. Germline CDR1 and CDR2: DFQATT and SNEGSKA (reference sequence). The CDR3 spells CSASRRGGNQPQHF. CDR3 nucleotides: TGCAGTGCTAGTCGGCGGGGAGGCAATCAGCCCCAGCATTTT.

The chain joins TRBV28 to TRBJ1-4; 8 nucleotides agree with TRBD1. CDR1 and CDR2 (germline): MDHEN, SYDVKM. The CDR3 extends over 16 amino acids. The V gene end was trimmed by 6 bases and the J gene end by 0 bases; junction bases not matched to a gene: 6. The CDR3 loop is CASRTNRGATNEKLFF. The CDR3 coding sequence is TGTGCCAGCAGGACAAACAGGGGGGCAACTAATGAAAAACTGTTTTTT.

This clone has just a few counts. The chain joins TRBV6-5 to TRBJ1-5, with TRBD1 matching over 9 bases. Germline loops: CDR1 MNHEY, CDR2 SVGAGI. J gave up 6 bases and V 6 bases, and 3 bases lay outside the gene matches. The CDR3 length is 13 residues. The CDR3: CASRDRGIQPQHF. In nucleotides, the CDR3 is TGTGCCAGCAGAGACAGGGGGATTCAGCCCCAGCATTTT.